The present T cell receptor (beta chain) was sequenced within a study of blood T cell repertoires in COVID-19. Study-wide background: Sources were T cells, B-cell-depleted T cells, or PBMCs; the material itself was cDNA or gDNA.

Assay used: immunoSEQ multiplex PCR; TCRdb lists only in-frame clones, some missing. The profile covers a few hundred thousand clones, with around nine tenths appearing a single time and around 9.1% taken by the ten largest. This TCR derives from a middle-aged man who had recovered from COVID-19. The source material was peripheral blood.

The DNA of the CDR3 is TGTGCCAGCAGCTCACAAGGGACAGGGAAAGTTCCCCTCCACTTT. This translates into CASSSQGTGKVPLHF. The rearrangement uses TRBV7-2 and TRBJ1-6; 9 bases align to TRBD1. Germline CDR1 is SGHTA and CDR2 is FQGNSA. The CDR3 has 15 residues. Unmatched junction bases numbered 11, after V lost 4 bases and J lost 13 bases.